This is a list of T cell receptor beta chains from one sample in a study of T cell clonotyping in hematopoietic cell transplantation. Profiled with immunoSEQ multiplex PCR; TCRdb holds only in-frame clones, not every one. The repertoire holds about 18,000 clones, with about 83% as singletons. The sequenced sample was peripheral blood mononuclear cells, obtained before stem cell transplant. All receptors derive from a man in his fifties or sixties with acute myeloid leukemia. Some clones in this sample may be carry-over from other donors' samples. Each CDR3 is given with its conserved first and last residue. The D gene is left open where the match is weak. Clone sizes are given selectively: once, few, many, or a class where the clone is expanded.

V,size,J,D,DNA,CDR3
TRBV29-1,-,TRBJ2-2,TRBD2,TGCAGCGGGACGGGACTAGCGGCCGGGGAGCTGTTTTTT,CSGTGLAAGELFF
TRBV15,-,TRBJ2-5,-,TGTGCCACCAGCAGAGTAGGGCTCATGGAAGAGACCCAGTACTTC,CATSRVGLMEETQYF
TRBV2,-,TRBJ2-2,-,TGTGCCAGCAGTAAGAGGGGAACCGGGGAGCTGTTTTTT,CASSKRGTGELFF
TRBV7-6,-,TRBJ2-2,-,TGTGCCAGCAGCCAGGTGGCGGGGACTAACACCGGGGAGCTGTTTTTT,CASSQVAGTNTGELFF
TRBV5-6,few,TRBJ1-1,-,TGTGCCAGCAGCTACGGCACGGTTGAAGCTTTCTTCTTT,CASSYGTVEAFFF
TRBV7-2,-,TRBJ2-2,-,TGTGCCAGCAGCTTAAAGAACACCGGGGAGCTGTTTTTT,CASSLKNTGELFF
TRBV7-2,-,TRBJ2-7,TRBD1,TGTGCCAGCAGCTCCTACGGACAGGGGGCATACGAGCAGTACTTC,CASSSYGQGAYEQYF
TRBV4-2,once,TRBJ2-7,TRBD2,TGTGCCAGCAGCCAAGGACTAGCGGGGAGTACCTACGAGCAGTACTTC,CASSQGLAGSTYEQYF
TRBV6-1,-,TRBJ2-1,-,TGTGCCAGCAGTGAAAAGGGAACCTACAATGAGCAGTTCTTC,CASSEKGTYNEQFF
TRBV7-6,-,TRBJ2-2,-,TGTGCCAGCAGCTTAGAGCCCAACGACATTTCCACCGGGGAGCTGTTTTTT,CASSLEPNDISTGELFF
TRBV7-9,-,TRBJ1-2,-,TGTGCCAGCAGCCAAGGAGGACAGAGCTTTTACGGCTACACCTTC,CASSQGGQSFYGYTF
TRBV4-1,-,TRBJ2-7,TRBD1,TGCGCCAGCAGCCAAGGCACCGGGACAGGGGGCTACGAGCAGTACTTC,CASSQGTGTGGYEQYF
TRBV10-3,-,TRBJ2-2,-,TGTGCCATCAGTGGTGTGACAGCGAACACCGGGGAGCTGTTTTTT,CAISGVTANTGELFF
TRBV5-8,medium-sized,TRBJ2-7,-,TGTGCCAGCAGCAGCCGGGACGGATTTCCCTACGAGCAGTACTTC,CASSSRDGFPYEQYF
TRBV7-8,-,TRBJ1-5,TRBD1,TGTGCCAGCAGCGCTCGGGGAGGGGGCACTGGTCAGCCCCAGCATTTT,CASSARGGGTGQPQHF
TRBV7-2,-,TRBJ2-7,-,TGTGCCAGCAGCTTAGTGAGTAGCGTCTCCTACGAGCAGTACTTC,CASSLVSSVSYEQYF